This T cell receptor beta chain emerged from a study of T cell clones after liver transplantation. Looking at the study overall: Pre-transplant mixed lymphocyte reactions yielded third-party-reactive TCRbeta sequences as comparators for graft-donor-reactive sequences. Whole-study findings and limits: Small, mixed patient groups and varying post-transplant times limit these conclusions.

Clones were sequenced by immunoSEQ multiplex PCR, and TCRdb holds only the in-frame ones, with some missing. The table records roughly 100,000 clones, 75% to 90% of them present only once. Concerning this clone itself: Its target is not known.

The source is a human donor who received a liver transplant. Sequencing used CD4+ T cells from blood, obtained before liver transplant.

This chain's CDR3 is CSVLQGSGNTIYF. The CDR3 DNA sequence: TGCAGCGTTCTGCAGGGCTCTGGAAACACCATATATTTT. This rearrangement joins TRBV29-1 to TRBJ1-3, with a possible D match to TRBD1 (5 bases). With 5 bases removed from V and 0 bases from J, the gap between germline ends came to 8 bases. This CDR3 is built from 13 residues. Per germline, CDR1 SQVTM and CDR2 ANQGSEA.